A single T cell receptor (beta chain) is shown here with its context. The CDR3 contains 17 residues. Unmatched junction bases numbered 15, after V lost 4 bases and J lost 7 bases. Germline values: CDR1 MNHEY, CDR2 SMNVEV (reference sequence). The entry originates in a study of blood T cell repertoires in COVID-19. The Seattle patients joined while their infection was active and were tracked longitudinally afterward. In the original processing: It was from reference gene primer amplification that nucleated cell counts were estimated. Libraries were prepared by immunoSEQ multiplex PCR; TCRdb keeps only in-frame clonotypes and omits some of them. V and J calls and clone size follow that table, whereas D and trimming were derived from the DNA. Of a few hundred thousand clones in the sample, 80% to 95% are singletons; the top ten hold about 2.5%.

The clonotype was recovered from a person aged 18 to 30 with COVID-19, enrolled during active disease. The rearrangement joins TRBV27 to TRBJ2-1; TRBD2 matches 8 bases. The specimen sequenced was peripheral blood. The CDR3 DNA is TGTGCCAGCAGTTCGACTGACAAAGCGGGAGATGAGAATGAGCAGTTCTTC. This codes for CASSSTDKAGDENEQFF.